The clone carrying this T cell receptor beta chain showed up many times. The antigen is undetermined. The data were obtained in a study of Graves' ophthalmopathy and Graves' hyperthyroidism. Disease in donors with ophthalmopathy had moderate-to-severe activity, CAS ≥3, NOSPECS ≥4 and under 3 months' duration. Overall study findings and caveats: Thyroid clonotypes that were expanded above 0.001 frequency mostly also appeared in blood.

This CDR3 comprises 20 residues. Trimming pared 3 bases from V and 3 bases from J, leaving 24 bases between. CDR1 and CDR2 (germline): MNHEY, SMNVEV (reference sequence). For repertoire sequencing, the TCR beta CDR3 regions were amplified from RNA transcripts. HTBI-primed RT-PCR formed the first round, and a multiplex PCR formed the second. TCRdb processed the multiplex PCR reads anew with MiXCR; each CDR3 protein has one entry. The sample shows some 520,000 distinct CDR3 sequences, around 15% of them seen only once. The chain couples TRBV27 to TRBJ1-6, with D possibly TRBD1 on 5 matching bases. The sequence was collected from a woman aged 30 to 39 with Graves' ophthalmopathy. Source material: blood. The CDR3 DNA is TGTGCCAGCAGTTTGTACCGCCCGGGACTGCAAACGGGCTATAATTCACCCCTCCACTTT. Its translation: CASSLYRPGLQTGYNSPLHF.